These T cell receptor beta chains were read from a single sample in a study of blood T cells in healthy people across ages. TCRdb reprocessed the 5' RACE reads via MiXCR and lists one record per CDR3 protein. Here the sample spans 1.6 million or so distinct CDR3 sequences, about 32% being singletons. The sequencing sample was made of blood. The receptors shown here come from a woman in her twenties or thirties in good health. Both conserved end residues are part of each CDR3. D genes are given only for firm matches. Rows give clone size only sometimes, using once, few, many, or a class for an expanded clone.

j_gene	len	v_gene	d_gene	abundance	CDR3nt	CDR3aa
TRBJ2-7	15	TRBV7-3	.	.	TGTGCCAGCAGCGGGACTCGGGGCAGTTCCTACGAGCAGTACTTC	CASSGTRGSSYEQYF
TRBJ2-3	19	TRBV4-2	TRBD2	.	TGTGCCAGCAGCCAAGAGGCCGGGACTAGCGGGAGTCCCACAGATACGCAGTATTTT	CASSQEAGTSGSPTDTQYF
TRBJ2-1	13	TRBV27	TRBD2	.	TGTGCCAGCACGCTGCGGGAGGGGAATGAGCAGTTCTTC	CASTLREGNEQFF
TRBJ2-6	13	TRBV4-1	.	many	TGCGCCAGCAGCCAAGAAGGGGCCAACGTCCTGACTTTC	CASSQEGANVLTF
TRBJ1-2	11	TRBV12-3/TRBV12-4	.	.	TGTGCCATAAACGGCTACTATGGCTACACCTTC	CAINGYYGYTF
TRBJ1-2	14	TRBV4-1	.	few	TGCGCCAGCGCTATAGATCGATTAACGAGGGGCTACACCTTC	CASAIDRLTRGYTF
TRBJ1-1	14	TRBV12-3/TRBV12-4	.	.	TGTGCCAGCAGTTCCACAGGGACGAACACTGAAGCTTTCTTT	CASSSTGTNTEAFF
TRBJ2-3	13	TRBV20-1	.	.	TGCAGTGCCACACAGAGACCGACCGATACGCAGTATTTT	CSATQRPTDTQYF
TRBJ1-2	11	TRBV29-1	.	many	TGCAGCGAAATCAGGACTGCTGGCTACACCTTC	CSEIRTAGYTF
TRBJ2-7	16	TRBV13	TRBD1	.	TGTGCCAGCAGCTTCACCGGGACAGGGCGATACTACGAGCAGTACTTC	CASSFTGTGRYYEQYF
TRBJ2-2	13	TRBV11-3	.	.	TGTGCCAGCAGCTTAGGTGTAGGCGGGGAGCTGTTTTTT	CASSLGVGGELFF
TRBJ1-2	16	TRBV12-3/TRBV12-4	.	.	TGTGCCAGCAGTCCCCCTCAGGGCAAAAGCGGCTATGGCTACACCTTC	CASSPPQGKSGYGYTF
TRBJ2-1	15	TRBV28	TRBD2	few	TGTGCCAGCAGTTTGGGAGGGACTAAGAGTAATGAGCAGTTCTTC	CASSLGGTKSNEQFF
TRBJ1-3	16	TRBV7-9	TRBD1	.	TGTGCCAGCAGCCCGACAGGGGGCTTCTCTGGAAACACCATATATTTT	CASSPTGGFSGNTIYF
TRBJ1-2	15	TRBV20-1	.	.	TGCAGTGCTAGGGTCCAGGGGTCCATTTTCTATGGCTACACCTTC	CSARVQGSIFYGYTF
TRBJ2-1	16	TRBV5-6	.	.	TGTGCCAGCAGCATACGACGGGTGGGGTCAGGCTATGAGCAGTTCTTC	CASSIRRVGSGYEQFF
TRBJ1-1	14	TRBV6-5	TRBD1	.	TGTGCCAGCAGTGACAGGGCCTCGGACACTGAAGCTTTCTTT	CASSDRASDTEAFF
TRBJ2-1	14	TRBV10-2	TRBD1	few	TGCGCCAGCAGAGGACAGGGGCACTTCAATGAGCAGTTCTTC	CASRGQGHFNEQFF
TRBJ2-7	21	TRBV2	.	once	TGTGCCAGCAGTGGTCTGGGGCGTCGGGGGATTACAATCCACACACCCTACGAGCAGTACTTC	CASSGLGRRGITIHTPYEQYF
TRBJ1-2	15	TRBV4-1	TRBD1	few	TGCGCCAGCAGCAACAGAGACAGGGGGGAATATGGCTACACCTTC	CASSNRDRGEYGYTF
TRBJ1-1	15	TRBV12-3/TRBV12-4	TRBD1	few	TGTGCCAGCAGTTCTAGACAGGGGGTGAACACTGAAGCTTTCTTT	CASSSRQGVNTEAFF
TRBJ2-5	14	TRBV20-1	TRBD2	.	TGCAGTGCCGCTAGCGGGAGGGCCCGAGAGACCCAGTACTTC	CSAASGRARETQYF
TRBJ1-1	16	TRBV5-6	.	.	TGTGCCAGCAGCTTCGGGACGGGAAGAATGAACACTGAAGCTTTCTTT	CASSFGTGRMNTEAFF
TRBJ2-2	19	TRBV12-3/TRBV12-4	.	few	TGTGCCAGCAGTTCCACCACGGGAATACCCTTCCCCCCCACCGGGGAGCTGTTTTTT	CASSSTTGIPFPPTGELFF
TRBJ1-1	15	TRBV20-1	.	.	TGCAGTGCTAGAGATCTATCGGGGACACACAAGGAAGCTTTCTTT	CSARDLSGTHKEAFF
TRBJ1-2	15	TRBV9	.	few	TGTGCCAGCAGCGTAGGGTGGAGCGGGACCTATGGCTACACCTTC	CASSVGWSGTYGYTF
TRBJ2-2	13	TRBV27	.	few	TGTGCCAGCAGTCCACTAGTCCCCGGGGAGCTGTTTTTT	CASSPLVPGELFF
TRBJ2-6	17	TRBV10-2	.	few	TGCGCCAGCAGTGCACGGCGAGGGGGCTCTGGGGCCAACGTCCTGACTTTC	CASSARRGGSGANVLTF
TRBJ2-7	13	TRBV6-1	.	few	TGTGCCAGCAGTGATCTGGCGGATTACGAGCAGTACTTC	CASSDLADYEQYF
TRBJ2-4	16	TRBV28	TRBD1	few	TGTGCCAGCAGTACGGACGACGAGACAGGGGGGGACATTCAGTACTTC	CASSTDDETGGDIQYF
TRBJ1-1	13	TRBV20-1	.	.	TGCAGTGCTCTGGGACTAAGGGACACTGAAGCTTTCTTT	CSALGLRDTEAFF
TRBJ1-2	13	TRBV27	.	many	TGTGCCAGCAGTTCTGGCCCAAACTATGGCTACACCTTC	CASSSGPNYGYTF
TRBJ2-3	15	TRBV7-3	.	few	TGTGCCAGCAGCTTAACGGTCGAACGAACAGATACGCAGTATTTT	CASSLTVERTDTQYF
TRBJ2-1	15	TRBV9	.	.	TGTGCCAGCAGCGCCACCGGGACACCCGGCGATGAGCAGTTCTTC	CASSATGTPGDEQFF
TRBJ1-5	13	TRBV20-1	.	.	TGCAGTGCTGCAAGGACAGCAGATTCACCCCAGCATTTT	CSAARTADSPQHF
TRBJ2-7	16	TRBV4-1	TRBD2	.	TGCGCCAGCAGCCATTCGTCCGGGAGGAACAGCTACGAGCAGTACTTC	CASSHSSGRNSYEQYF
TRBJ2-1	16	TRBV19	.	.	TGTGCCAGTAGTATATCTCGCCGGGGGTTAAAGAATGAGCAGTTCTTC	CASSISRRGLKNEQFF
TRBJ1-5	15	TRBV2	.	.	TGTGCCAGCACGTCGGACAGCTATAGCAATCAGCCCCAGCATTTT	CASTSDSYSNQPQHF
TRBJ2-7	15	TRBV13	TRBD1	many	TGTGCCAGCAGCAACGGACAGGTCCGCTCCTACGAGCAGTACTTC	CASSNGQVRSYEQYF
TRBJ2-1	14	TRBV9	TRBD2	few	TGTGCCAGCAGCGTCCGGGACTATGGGGCTGAGCAGTTCTTC	CASSVRDYGAEQFF
TRBJ2-3	16	TRBV2	TRBD2	.	TGTGCCAGCAGTGGTAATAGCGGGAGTACCGCAGATACGCAGTATTTT	CASSGNSGSTADTQYF
TRBJ2-7	18	TRBV4-1	TRBD2	.	TGCGCCAGCAGCCAAGATCACCTCGTGTTAGCGGGAGACTACGACCAGTACTTC	CASSQDHLVLAGDYDQYF
TRBJ2-7	15	TRBV5-1	TRBD1	.	TGCGCCAGCAAATTACTCCGGGACAGCTCCTACGAGCAGTACTTC	CASKLLRDSSYEQYF
TRBJ2-1	17	TRBV20-1	TRBD2	.	TGCAGTGCTAGATCCCTCCTAGCGGGGGGGCCCTACAATGAGCAGTTCTTC	CSARSLLAGGPYNEQFF
TRBJ2-5	14	TRBV6-6	.	.	TGTGCCAGCAGCCCCAACCGCGCCCAAGAGACCCAGTACTTC	CASSPNRAQETQYF
TRBJ1-5	16	TRBV12-3/TRBV12-4	TRBD1	.	TGTGCCAGCGGTTTAGCGGGGACAGACATAACGCGGCCCCAGCATTTT	CASGLAGTDITRPQHF
TRBJ1-5	18	TRBV20-1	TRBD1	.	TGCAGTGCTAGCTTTGGGCAGGGGGGAGGCCCCTCCAATCAGCCCCAGCATTTT	CSASFGQGGGPSNQPQHF